The text below deals with one T cell receptor (beta chain). Its target is unknown. TCRdb reworked the 5' RACE reads into one entry per CDR3 protein, no DNA. Its clone listing holds around 550,000 distinct CDR3 sequences. This specimen belongs to a study of T cells expressing NK-cell markers. Across the whole study: Of eight sequenced donors, seven were HCMV-seropositive and one HCMV-seronegative.

This CDR3 has 16 amino acids. Germline CDR1 and CDR2: LNHNV and YYDKDF (reference sequence). Whole-study findings and limits: Among a few donors, these clonotypes also ranked first in the CD3+CD56-NKG2C+ fraction. Dominant NKG2C+ clonotypes made up roughly 1.0-7.5% of CD8+ T cells in a handful of donors.

The V and J genes are TRBV15 and TRBJ2-7; TCRdb picks TRBD1, but there is no DNA to check that call. Material for sequencing was blood T cells: a sorted CD56 or NKG2C T cell subset, CD4+ or CD8+ T cells, or bulk PBMC T cells (not recorded which). The sequence derives from a young man in good health. CDR3 in amino acids: CATSREPGATSYEQYF.